Sequencing of this TCR beta chain was carried out in a study of shared clonotypes between healthy human individuals. Study summary: There were three CD4 naive, three CD4 memory, two CD8 naive and one CD8 memory plates per donor.

Study-level results: Sampling involved blood alone; tissue repertoires likely differ.

This CDR3 has 14 residues. Germline lookup yields CDR1 SGHRS and CDR2 YFSETQ. The V gene lost 0 bases and the J gene lost 2 bases, with 7 bases spanning the gap. As regards this clone: Its antigen is not identified.

Repertoires were generated with immunoSEQ multiplex PCR, while TCRdb's copy carries only in-frame clones and drops some. Of some 1.4 million clones in the sample, approximately 96% are singletons; the top ten hold over 1%. The origin of this receptor is a man aged 30 to 45 in good health. The chain uses TRBV5-1 and TRBJ2-3; weak D call: TRBD1 (5 bases). Sequencing used naive CD4+ T cells sorted from blood. Specified subset: CD45RA+ positively selected. The CDR3 region is CASSLDRYTDTQYF. In DNA form, the CDR3 reads TGCGCCAGCAGCTTGGACAGGTACACAGATACGCAGTATTTT.